These 27 T cell receptor beta chains were sequenced from one sample in a study of graft-versus-host responses after intestinal transplantation. Clones were read by immunoSEQ multiplex PCR, and TCRdb kept only the in-frame ones, dropping some. The sample holds 10,000 to 15,000 clones, roughly 84% seen once. The input for sequencing was PBMCs, taken roughly 290 days after intestinal transplant. Receptors originate from a human patient who received an intestinal transplant, so some T cells may come from the graft donor.

The V call is TRBV5-4, the J call TRBJ1-1; unclear D gene. The CDR3 covers 15 residues. Germline CDR1 reads SGHNT; CDR2 reads YYREEE (reference sequence). Deletions cut 4 bases from V and 0 bases from J, with 13 bases between. The CDR3 protein is CASSVPTRMNTEAFF. CDR3 sequence (DNA): TGTGCCAGCAGCGTCCCGACAAGGATGAACACTGAAGCTTTCTTT. Using reference TRBV5-4 and TRBJ1-1 for the parts outside the CDR3, the full variable domain is ETGVTQSPTHLIKTRGQQVTLRCSSQSGHNTVSWYQQALGQGPQFIFQYYREEENGRGNFPPRFSGLQFPNYSSELNVNALELDDSALYLCASSVPTRMNTEAFFGQGTRLTVV.

Only a few counts were recorded for this clone. The J gene is TRBJ1-4, the V gene TRBV14; D ambiguous. Per the germline V gene, CDR1 is SGHDN and CDR2 is FVKESK. V was trimmed by 1 base and J by 14 bases, leaving 17 bases between them. The CDR3 is 14 residues long. CDR3 loop: CASSQAPRSKGLFF. The CDR3 DNA reads as TGTGCCAGCAGCCAAGCGCCCCGCTCGAAAGGGCTGTTTTTT.

The rearrangement joins TRBV10-2 to TRBJ1-1; no clear D gene. Trimming removed 6 bases from V and 4 bases from J, with 12 bases in between. The germline V gene encodes CDR1 WSHSY and CDR2 SAAADI. This CDR3 has 13 amino acids. CDR3 bases: TGCGCCAGCAGCGCCTGGGCAGGCACTGAAGCTTTCTTT. It encodes CASSAWAGTEAFF.

This sequence joins TRBV7-3 and TRBJ2-5; D is perhaps TRBD2 (5 bases). There are 13 residues in the CDR3. With 5 bases removed from V and 2 bases from J, the gap between germline ends came to 9 bases. Germline-derived CDR1 and CDR2 are SGHTA and FQGTGA. DNA for the CDR3: TGTGCCAGCAGCCCCGGGGTTCAAGAGACCCAGTACTTC. It specifies CASSPGVQETQYF.

The J gene is TRBJ2-2, the V gene TRBV9, with 8 bases matching TRBD2. This CDR3 spans 17 amino acids. Germline lookup yields CDR1 SGDLS and CDR2 YYNGEE. The junction had 10 bases not matched to a gene; V was cut back by 0 bases and J by 6 bases. In DNA form, the CDR3 reads TGTGCCAGCAGCGTAGTAGGAGGACTAGCAAGGGCCGGGGAGCTGTTTTTT. Protein product: CASSVVGGLARAGELFF.

CDR3 protein: CASSLGTLTGELFF. CDR3 DNA sequence: TGTGCCAGTAGTCTGGGGACCCTGACCGGGGAGCTGTTTTTT. This rearrangement joins TRBV19 to TRBJ2-2, with D perhaps TRBD1 or TRBD2 (5 bases each). CDR3 length equals 14 residues. Germline V gives CDR1 LNHDA, CDR2 SQIVND (reference sequence). The germline V and J ends were trimmed by 5 bases and 5 bases, with 12 bases remaining between them. Together with reference TRBV19 and TRBJ2-2, the CDR3 gives the full variable domain: DGGITQSPKYLFRKEGQNVTLSCEQNLNHDAMYWYRQDPGQGLRLIYYSQIVNDFQKGDIAEGYSVSREKKESFPLTVTSAQKNPTAFYLCASSLGTLTGELFFGEGSRLTVL.

This chain connects TRBV11-2 to TRBJ1-3; D gene unclear. Trimming took 1 base from V and 4 from J, leaving 11 bases between them. CDR1 and CDR2 from the germline V gene are SGHAT and FQNNGV. CDR3 length: 15 amino acids. This CDR3 reads CASSLGGYSGNTIYF. The CDR3, as DNA: TGTGCCAGCAGCTTAGGTGGCTACAGCGGAAACACCATATATTTT.

This chain uses TRBV9 with TRBJ2-5; no reliable D call. Per germline, CDR1 SGDLS and CDR2 YYNGEE. The CDR3 loop spans 12 amino acids. Trimming cost V 2 bases and J 0 bases, with 2 bases left between them. This CDR3 reads CASSVNQETQYF. The CDR3 nucleotides are TGTGCCAGCAGCGTTAACCAAGAGACCCAGTACTTC.

The V gene is TRBV10-1, the J gene TRBJ2-7; D is possibly TRBD2 (5 bases). V dropped 3 bases and J dropped 0 bases, with 12 bases sitting between them. This CDR3 region has 15 residues. Looked up from germline, CDR1 is WNHNN and CDR2 is SYGVQD (reference sequence). CDR3 DNA sequence: TGCGCCAGCAGTGATCGGGGAGCGAGCTCCTACGAGCAGTACTTC. This codes for CASSDRGASSYEQYF.

Remarks on this clone: One junction end disagrees with the germline gene, perhaps due to a read error. The chain recombines TRBV9 with TRBJ2-4, with a tentative D call TRBD1 (6 bases). This CDR3 comprises 12 residues. CDR1 is SGDLS, CDR2 YYNGEE, per germline. In DNA form, the CDR3 reads TGTGCCAGCAGCGTAGTAGGGGGTTTCCCCAACTTC. Amino acids: CASSVVGGFPNF.

This chain joins TRBV14 and TRBJ2-5; D gene uncertain. CDR3 length: 14 amino acids. V dropped 4 bases and J dropped 4 bases, with 13 bases sitting between them. The germline gives CDR1 SGHDN, CDR2 FVKESK. CDR3 DNA sequence: TGTGCCAGCAGCCGAGTGGGGTCCGGAGAGACCCAGTACTTC. It encodes CASSRVGSGETQYF. Together with reference TRBV14 and TRBJ2-5, the CDR3 gives the full variable domain: EAGVTQFPSHSVIEKGQTVTLRCDPISGHDNLYWYRRVMGKEIKFLLHFVKESKQDESGMPNNRFLAERTGGTYSTLKVQPAELEDSGVYFCASSRVGSGETQYFGPGTRLLVL.

This chain links TRBV9 with TRBJ2-2; D perhaps matches TRBD2 (5 bases). Between the trimmed V and J ends, which lost 4 bases and 2 bases, there was a span of 6 bases. Looked up from germline, CDR1 is SGDLS and CDR2 is YYNGEE. This CDR3 has 13 residues. As DNA, the CDR3 is TGTGCCAGCAGCCCGGGAAACACCGGGGAGCTGTTTTTT. This codes for CASSPGNTGELFF.

J is TRBJ2-5 and V is TRBV15; 8 nucleotides agree with TRBD1. The CDR3 has 17 amino acids. The germline V gene has CDR1 LNHNV and CDR2 YYDKDF (reference sequence). V trimming: 1 base; J trimming: 2 bases; junction bases outside the gene matches: 9. CDR3 sequence reads: CATSRVFLGQGQETQYF. The CDR3 nucleotides are TGTGCCACCAGCAGAGTTTTCTTAGGACAGGGTCAAGAGACCCAGTACTTC. The full variable domain, with the rest looked up from reference TRBV15 and TRBJ2-5, is DAMVIQNPRYQVTQFGKPVTLSCSQTLNHNVMYWYQQKSSQAPKLLFHYYDKDFNNEADTPDNFQSRRPNTSFCFLDIRSPGLGDTAMYLCATSRVFLGQGQETQYFGPGTRLLVL.

CDR3 sequence reads: CASSPRQGDTGELFF. For the CDR3, the DNA is TGTGCCAGCAGCCCCCGACAGGGAGACACCGGGGAGCTGTTTTTT. The chain employs TRBV4-2 and TRBJ2-2, with 7 bases lining up with TRBD1. Germline V CDR1 and CDR2: LGHNA, YNFKEQ. The CDR3 contains 15 residues. The ends lost 4 bases at V and 3 bases at J; junction bases unmatched: 5.

The chain employs TRBV13 and TRBJ2-7; 12 bases align to TRBD2. This CDR3 is 15 amino acids long. In germline, CDR1 is PRHDT, CDR2 FYEKMQ (reference sequence). Trimming took 0 bases from V and 6 from J; bases not matched to a gene: 3. CDR3 sequence: CASSLGRLAGVEQYF. As DNA, the CDR3 is TGTGCCAGCAGCTTAGGCCGACTAGCGGGAGTCGAGCAGTACTTC.

The chain couples TRBV7-3 to TRBJ2-2; 7 nucleotides agree with TRBD2. The CDR3 extends over 15 amino acids. The germline V gene encodes CDR1 SGHTA and CDR2 FQGTGA. J gave up 4 bases and V 2 bases, and 4 bases lay outside the gene matches. The CDR3 bases are TGTGCCAGCAGCTTAGGGGGAGGGGTCACCGGGGAGCTGTTTTTT. It yields the protein CASSLGGGVTGELFF.

The chain couples TRBV28 to TRBJ1-1; tentatively, D is TRBD1 (5 bases). This CDR3 is 15 amino acids long. Germline CDR1 is MDHEN and CDR2 is SYDVKM. With 1 base removed from V and 0 bases from J, the gap between germline ends came to 9 bases. CDR3: CASSLSGRMNTEAFF. In DNA, the CDR3 is TGTGCCAGCAGTTTATCAGGGCGAATGAACACTGAAGCTTTCTTT. Combining the CDR3 with reference TRBV28 and TRBJ1-1 gives the whole variable domain DVKVTQSSRYLVKRTGEKVFLECVQDMDHENMFWYRQDPGLGLRLIYFSYDVKMKEKGDIPEGYSVSREKKERFSLILESASTNQTSMYLCASSLSGRMNTEAFFGQGTRLTVV.

The CDR3 DNA sequence: TGTGCCAGCAACCTGGACAGGAGCTCCTACAATGAGCAGTTCTTC. Translation gives CASNLDRSSYNEQFF. The V call is TRBV11-2, the J call TRBJ2-1, with 7 bases fitting TRBD1. Per the germline V gene, CDR1 is SGHAT and CDR2 is FQNNGV. This CDR3 is 15 amino acids long. Trimming cost V 7 bases and J 0 bases; bases outside gene matches: 6.

The chain has TRBV27 and TRBJ2-3; D perhaps matches TRBD2 (6 bases). The V gene lost 2 bases and the J gene lost 3 bases, with 12 bases spanning the gap. Germline lookup yields CDR1 MNHEY and CDR2 SMNVEV (reference sequence). This CDR3 is built from 15 residues. The CDR3 DNA reads TGTGCCAGCAGTTTAGGGGGGTCTATAACAGATACGCAGTATTTT. Residues: CASSLGGSITDTQYF.

The gene calls are TRBV2 and TRBJ2-7; D might be TRBD2 (6 bases). This CDR3 spans 13 amino acids. Germline V gives CDR1 SNHLY, CDR2 FYNNEI. Trimming shortened V by 4 bases and J by 6 bases, and 13 bases separated the two germline ends. The CDR3 sequence: CASSGPRGGEQYF. The CDR3, as DNA: TGTGCCAGCAGTGGTCCGAGGGGAGGCGAGCAGTACTTC.

V is TRBV2 and J is TRBJ1-5; 7 nucleotides align to TRBD1. Losses at the gene ends were 5 bases for V and 6 bases for J; bases not matched to a gene: 7. There are 14 residues in the CDR3. Per the germline V gene, CDR1 is SNHLY and CDR2 is FYNNEI. The CDR3 loop reads CASSQTGVSQPQHF. The CDR3 DNA reads TGTGCCAGCAGTCAAACAGGGGTAAGTCAGCCCCAGCATTTT. Filled out from reference TRBV2 and TRBJ1-5, the complete variable domain reads EPEVTQTPSHQVTQMGQEVILRCVPISNHLYFYWYRQILGQKVEFLVSFYNNEISEKSEIFDDQFSVERPDGSNFTLKIRSTKLEDSAMYFCASSQTGVSQPQHFGDGTRLSIL.

J is TRBJ1-2 and V is TRBV28, with D unclear. The CDR3 has 13 residues. Trimming shortened V by 7 bases and J by 5 bases, and 14 bases separated the two germline ends. Germline loops: CDR1 MDHEN, CDR2 SYDVKM. In nucleotides, the CDR3 is TGTGCCAGCAAAGCAGGAATTTTATATGGCTACACCTTC. This gives the protein CASKAGILYGYTF.

This chain connects TRBV30 to TRBJ2-1; 10 bases are a match to TRBD2. The CDR3 covers 14 residues. V lost 2 bases and J lost 7; bases outside the gene matches: 5. Germline V gene sequence: CDR1 GTSNPN, CDR2 SVGIG (reference sequence). CDR3 in DNA: TGTGCCTGGAGTAGCGGGAGGGCCATAAATGAGCAGTTCTTC. It specifies CAWSSGRAINEQFF.

The chain has TRBV30 and TRBJ1-2; D perhaps matches TRBD1 (5 bases). V was shortened by 4 bases and J by 7 bases, with 16 bases between the two germline ends. Germline values: CDR1 GTSNPN, CDR2 SVGIG (reference sequence). This CDR3 is 13 amino acids long. For the CDR3, the DNA is TGTGCCTGGACTTCATGGGGGTTTTCTGGCTACACCTTC. It yields the protein CAWTSWGFSGYTF.

The V gene is TRBV7-9, the J gene TRBJ2-6, with 7 positions matching TRBD2. Germline CDR1 SEHNR, CDR2 FQNEAQ (reference sequence). With 6 bases clipped from V and 4 bases from J, the junction kept 15 bases outside the gene matches. CDR3 length equals 18 residues. CDR3 nucleotides: TGTGCCAGCAGTGAGGGAGGGCAGTTTTACACGGGGGCCAACGTCCTGACTTTC. This translates into CASSEGGQFYTGANVLTF.

The chain couples TRBV7-9 to TRBJ2-1; D uncertain. Germline values: CDR1 SEHNR, CDR2 FQNEAQ (reference sequence). V was cut by 5 bases and J by 4 bases, with 9 bases left in between. The CDR3 contains 13 residues. DNA of the CDR3: TGTGCCAGCAGCCCCAAGGGTTACAATGAGCAGTTCTTC. Translating gives CASSPKGYNEQFF.

This clone showed up just once. The rearrangement links TRBV5-5 to TRBJ2-3; maybe TRBD2 (6 bases). This CDR3 has 16 residues. Trimming removed 0 bases from V and 2 bases from J, with 13 bases in between. The germline CDR1 and CDR2 sequences are SGHKS and YYEKEE (reference sequence). The CDR3 nucleotides read TGTGCCAGCAGCTTGGAAGAGGGAGGCCTCACAGATACGCAGTATTTT. Its protein product is CASSLEEGGLTDTQYF.